This passage covers 15 T cell receptor beta chains from one sample sequenced in a study of T cells expressing NK-cell markers. TCRdb re-analyzed the 5' RACE reads; it lists each CDR3 protein once, without DNA. The sample's table shows about 400,000 distinct CDR3 sequences. Sequencing input: blood T cells: a sorted CD56 or NKG2C T cell subset, CD4+ or CD8+ T cells, or bulk PBMC T cells (not recorded which). The receptor set was obtained from a woman between 45 and 65 years old in good health.

The chain combines TRBV3-1 with TRBJ1-1; TCRdb's D gene call, TRBD1, goes unchecked for lack of DNA. The V gene's germline CDR1 is LGHDT and CDR2 YNNKEL (reference sequence). The CDR3 contains 14 residues. The CDR3 is CASSPGTGKTEAFF.

This sequence joins TRBV27 and TRBJ1-1. Germline V gives CDR1 MNHEY, CDR2 SMNVEV (reference sequence). The length of the CDR3 is 17 residues. The CDR3 sequence is CASSLESPVGPPTEAFF.

The rearrangement uses TRBV29-1 and TRBJ1-2. CDR1 and CDR2 from the germline V gene are SQVTM and ANQGSEA. The CDR3 extends over 12 amino acids. CDR3 sequence: CSVATAQFGYTF.

The V and J genes are TRBV5-1 and TRBJ2-7; TCRdb outputs TRBD2, but without DNA this stays unchecked. Germline-derived CDR1 and CDR2 are SGHRS and YFSETQ. This CDR3 spans 15 amino acids. Here the CDR3 reads CASTDATSGSYEQYF.

This rearrangement joins TRBV7-6 to TRBJ2-3. Germline V gene sequence: CDR1 SGHVS, CDR2 FNYEAQ. This CDR3 region has 14 residues. CDR3 sequence reads: CASSSYGSADTQYF.

The CDR3 loop reads CASSTRPRSYETQYF. The V call is TRBV12-3 or TRBV12-4, the J call TRBJ2-5. This CDR3 comprises 15 residues.

J is TRBJ1-2 and V is TRBV5-6; TCRdb's D gene call, TRBD1, goes unchecked for lack of DNA. This CDR3 spans 15 amino acids. Per the germline V gene, CDR1 is SGHDT and CDR2 is YYEEEE. CDR3 sequence reads: CASSRTLQGAYGYTF.

This chain connects TRBV3-1 to TRBJ2-5; TCRdb gives TRBD2 as the D gene, but with no DNA this cannot be confirmed. The CDR3 extends over 16 amino acids. Germline CDR1 reads LGHDT; CDR2 reads YNNKEL (reference sequence). CDR3 sequence reads: CASSQAALAVQETQYF.

This chain connects TRBV20-1 to TRBJ2-3; with no DNA, the TCRdb D assignment of TRBD2 cannot be verified. Germline assignment: CDR1 DFQATT and CDR2 SNEGSKA (reference sequence). The CDR3 contains 15 residues. CDR3 in amino acids: CSARDPAGVLDTQYF.

V usage is TRBV5-1 and J usage is TRBJ1-6; TCRdb picks TRBD1, but there is no DNA to check that call. Germline CDR1 SGHRS, CDR2 YFSETQ. The CDR3 loop spans 16 amino acids. The CDR3 sequence: CASSLGDSSYNSPLHF.

CDR3 protein: CSARDLSRGVAVTDTQYF. The chain is built from TRBV20-1 and TRBJ2-3; TCRdb's assignment of TRBD2 cannot be checked, as there is no DNA. Germline V gives CDR1 DFQATT, CDR2 SNEGSKA (reference sequence). This CDR3 is 18 amino acids long.

The CDR3: CASWGPRPHSYNEQFF. V usage is TRBV11-2 and J usage is TRBJ2-1; TCRdb calls TRBD1, which cannot be checked without DNA. The CDR3 runs to 16 residues. Germline loops: CDR1 SGHAT, CDR2 FQNNGV.

The V call is TRBV14, the J call TRBJ2-1; checking the TCRdb D call of TRBD2 is not possible without DNA. Germline CDR1 and CDR2: SGHDN and FVKESK. This CDR3 is built from 15 residues. The CDR3 spells CASSQVSPGLIDQFF.

This chain joins TRBV29-1 and TRBJ2-1; lacking DNA, the TRBD2 call made by TCRdb goes unchecked. The CDR3 spans 16 residues. Germline V gene data show CDR1 as SQVTM and CDR2 as ANQGSEA. This chain's CDR3 is CSVEERASGIYNEQFF.

The chain joins TRBV5-6 to TRBJ2-5. The CDR3 length is 16 residues. Germline V gene data show CDR1 as SGHDT and CDR2 as YYEEEE. The CDR3 spells CASSSTLISLQETQYF. Full variable domain (rest looked up from reference TRBV5-6 and TRBJ2-5): DAGVTQSPTHLIKTRGQQVTLRCSPKSGHDTVSWYQQALGQGPQFIFQYYEEEERQRGNFPDRFSGHQFPNYSSELNVNALLLGDSALYLCASSSTLISLQETQYFGPGTRLLVL.